This T cell receptor beta chain was recorded in a study of cytomegalovirus exposure and HLA in healthy donors. Study outcomes and limitations: In a later analysis, at a false discovery rate of 0.05, over 15,000 TCR beta sequences matched HLA alleles.

Each donor was healthy, and each was a bone marrow donor. PCR used 60 Vbeta primers and 13 Jbeta primers. The table came from immunoSEQ multiplex PCR; TCRdb's copy has only in-frame clones and leaves some out. The specimen's table records fewer than 100,000 clones. Regarding this clone: Its antigen is not identified.

From germline, CDR1 is SGHRS and CDR2 YFSETQ. The germline V and J ends were trimmed by 5 bases and 0 bases, with 8 bases remaining between them. The CDR3 is made up of 13 amino acids. Material: PBMCs. The source of this sequence is a man younger than 30 in good health and CMV-seropositive. V and J are TRBV5-1 and TRBJ2-5, with TRBD2 as a possible D gene (6 bases). The CDR3 here is CASRRDYQETQYF. The CDR3 region has the DNA TGCGCCAGCAGGCGGGACTACCAAGAGACCCAGTACTTC.